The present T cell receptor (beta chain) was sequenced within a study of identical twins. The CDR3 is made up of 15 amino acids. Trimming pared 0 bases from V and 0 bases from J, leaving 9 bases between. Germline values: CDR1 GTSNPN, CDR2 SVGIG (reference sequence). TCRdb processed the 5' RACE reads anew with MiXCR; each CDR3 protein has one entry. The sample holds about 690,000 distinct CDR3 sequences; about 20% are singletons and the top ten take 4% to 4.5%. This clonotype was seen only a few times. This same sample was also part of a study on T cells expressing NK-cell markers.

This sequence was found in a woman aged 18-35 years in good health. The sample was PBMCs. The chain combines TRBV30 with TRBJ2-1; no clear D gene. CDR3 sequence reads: CAWSVRRPSYNEQFF. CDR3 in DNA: TGTGCCTGGAGTGTACGTCGGCCCTCCTACAATGAGCAGTTCTTC.